This T cell receptor (beta chain) was recovered during a study of blood T cell repertoires in COVID-19. On the study more broadly: Spain, Italy and the United States supplied samples that represented acute and convalescent COVID-19. Sources were T cells, B-cell-depleted T cells, or PBMCs; the material itself was cDNA or gDNA.

Germline assignment: CDR1 MNHEY and CDR2 SMNVEV (reference sequence). There are 14 residues in the CDR3. J gave up 6 bases and V 6 bases, and 2 bases lay outside the gene matches. During active infection, Seattle patients enrolled and were then monitored through disease. Source study methods: Reference gene primer amplification gave estimated nucleated cell counts. TCRdb's copy holds only in-frame clones and misses some; the assay was immunoSEQ multiplex PCR. Clone size and the V and J calls come from that table; the DNA yielded D and trimming. The sample lists a few hundred thousand clones; approximately 91% were seen once.

V is TRBV27 and J is TRBJ2-1, with TRBD2 identical over 13 bases. The sequence was collected from a person aged 18 to 30 with COVID-19, enrolled during active disease. The sequenced sample consisted of peripheral blood. The CDR3 DNA reads as TGTGCCAGCAGACTAGCGGGAGGGTCCAATGAGCAGTTCTTC. This translates into CASRLAGGSNEQFF.